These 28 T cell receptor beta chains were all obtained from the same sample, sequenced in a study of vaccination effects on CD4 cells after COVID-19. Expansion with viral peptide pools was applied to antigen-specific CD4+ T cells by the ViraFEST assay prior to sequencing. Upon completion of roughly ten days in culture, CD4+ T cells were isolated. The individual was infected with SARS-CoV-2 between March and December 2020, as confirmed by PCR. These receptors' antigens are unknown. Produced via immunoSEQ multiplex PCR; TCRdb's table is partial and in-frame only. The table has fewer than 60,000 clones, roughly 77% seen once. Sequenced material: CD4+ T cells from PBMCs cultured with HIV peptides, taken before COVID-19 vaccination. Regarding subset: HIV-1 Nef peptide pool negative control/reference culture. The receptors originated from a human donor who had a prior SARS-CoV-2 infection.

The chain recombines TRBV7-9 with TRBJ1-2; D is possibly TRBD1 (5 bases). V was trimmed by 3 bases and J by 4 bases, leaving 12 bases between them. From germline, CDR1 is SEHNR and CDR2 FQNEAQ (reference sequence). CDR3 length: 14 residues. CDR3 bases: TGTGCCAGCAGCTTTCCAGGGCAGATCTATGGCTACACCTTC. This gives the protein CASSFPGQIYGYTF.

CDR3: CASSQAGSYTYEQYF. CDR3 sequence (DNA): TGCGCCAGCAGCCAAGCAGGGAGTTATACCTACGAGCAGTACTTC. The rearrangement uses TRBV4-1 and TRBJ2-7, with D perhaps being TRBD1 or TRBD2 (5 bases each). Trimming stripped 1 base from V and 2 bases from J, with 12 bases between. Germline CDR1 and CDR2: MGHRA and YSYEKL. The CDR3 is 15 residues long.

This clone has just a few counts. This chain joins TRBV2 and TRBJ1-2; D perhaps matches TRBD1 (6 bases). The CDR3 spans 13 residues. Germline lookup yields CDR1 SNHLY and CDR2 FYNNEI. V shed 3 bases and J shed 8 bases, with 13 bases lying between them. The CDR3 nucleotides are TGTGCCAGCAGTGATGCGGGGGCGGGGGGCTACACCTTC. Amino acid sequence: CASSDAGAGGYTF.

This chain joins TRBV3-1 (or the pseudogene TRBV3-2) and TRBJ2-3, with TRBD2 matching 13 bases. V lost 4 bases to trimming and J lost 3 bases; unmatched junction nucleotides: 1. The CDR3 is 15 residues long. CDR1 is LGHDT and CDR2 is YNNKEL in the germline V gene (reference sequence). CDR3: CASSRGLAGTDTQYF. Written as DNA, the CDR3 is TGTGCCAGCAGCCGGGGACTAGCGGGAACAGATACGCAGTATTTT.

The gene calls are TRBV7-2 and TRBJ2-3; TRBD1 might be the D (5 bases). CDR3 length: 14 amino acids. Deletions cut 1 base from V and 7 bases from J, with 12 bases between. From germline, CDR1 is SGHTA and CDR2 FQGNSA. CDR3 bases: TGTGCCAGCAGCTTAGTTCTTCGGACAAATACGCAGTATTTT. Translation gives CASSLVLRTNTQYF.

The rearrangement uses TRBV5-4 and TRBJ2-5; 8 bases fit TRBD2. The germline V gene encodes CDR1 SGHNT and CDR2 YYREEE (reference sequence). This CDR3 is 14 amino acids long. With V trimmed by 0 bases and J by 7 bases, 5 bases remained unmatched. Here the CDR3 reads CASSLDGRGGTQYF. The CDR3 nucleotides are TGTGCCAGCAGCTTGGACGGCCGGGGGGGGACCCAGTACTTC. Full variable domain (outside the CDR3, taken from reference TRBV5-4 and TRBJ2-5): ETGVTQSPTHLIKTRGQQVTLRCSSQSGHNTVSWYQQALGQGPQFIFQYYREEENGRGNFPPRFSGLQFPNYSSELNVNALELDDSALYLCASSLDGRGGTQYFGPGTRLLVL.

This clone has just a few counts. The CDR3 DNA is TGTGCCAGCAGCGTAGCTTTCGGGGGTACTGGAAACACCATATATTTT. Translation: CASSVAFGGTGNTIYF. This sequence joins TRBV9 and TRBJ1-3, with a tentative D call TRBD1 (5 bases). The CDR3 extends over 16 amino acids. Looked up from germline, CDR1 is SGDLS and CDR2 is YYNGEE. V lost 0 bases, J lost 2 bases, and 12 bases lay in between.

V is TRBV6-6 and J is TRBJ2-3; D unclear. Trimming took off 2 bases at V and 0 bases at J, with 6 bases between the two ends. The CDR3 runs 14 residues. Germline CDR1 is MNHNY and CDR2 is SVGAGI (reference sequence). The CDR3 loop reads CASSYDTSTDTQYF. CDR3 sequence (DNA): TGTGCCAGCAGTTACGACACTAGCACAGATACGCAGTATTTT.

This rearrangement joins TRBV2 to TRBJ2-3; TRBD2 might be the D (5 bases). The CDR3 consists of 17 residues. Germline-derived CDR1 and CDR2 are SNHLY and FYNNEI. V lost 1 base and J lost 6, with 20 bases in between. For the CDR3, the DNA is TGTGCCAGCAGTGAAGGATTAGGACCGGCCCGGGGTGATACGCAGTATTTT. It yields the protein CASSEGLGPARGDTQYF.

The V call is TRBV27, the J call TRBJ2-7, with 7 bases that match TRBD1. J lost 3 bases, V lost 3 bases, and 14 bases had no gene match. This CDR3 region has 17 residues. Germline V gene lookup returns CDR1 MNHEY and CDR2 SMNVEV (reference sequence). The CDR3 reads CASSFKSGGSSDYEQYF. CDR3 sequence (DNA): TGTGCCAGCAGTTTTAAATCAGGGGGATCTTCGGACTACGAGCAGTACTTC.

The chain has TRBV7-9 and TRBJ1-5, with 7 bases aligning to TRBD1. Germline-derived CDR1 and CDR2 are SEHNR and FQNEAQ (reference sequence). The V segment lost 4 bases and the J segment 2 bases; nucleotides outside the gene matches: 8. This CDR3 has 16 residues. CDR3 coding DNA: TGTGCCAGCAGCTCCGGGCCGACAGGGCGCAATCAGCCCCAGCATTTT. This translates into CASSSGPTGRNQPQHF.

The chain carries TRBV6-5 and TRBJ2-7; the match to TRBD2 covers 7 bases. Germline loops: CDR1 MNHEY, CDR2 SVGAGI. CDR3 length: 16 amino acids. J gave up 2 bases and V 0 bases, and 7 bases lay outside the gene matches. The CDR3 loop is CASSYSREMATYEQYF. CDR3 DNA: TGTGCCAGCAGTTACTCGCGGGAGATGGCCACCTACGAGCAGTACTTC.

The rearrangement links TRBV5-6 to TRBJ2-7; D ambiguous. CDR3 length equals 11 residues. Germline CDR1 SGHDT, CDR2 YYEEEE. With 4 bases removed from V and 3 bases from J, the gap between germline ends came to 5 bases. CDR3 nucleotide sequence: TGTGCCAGCAGCGGGTACTACGAGCAGTACTTC. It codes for CASSGYYEQYF.

In DNA form, the CDR3 reads TGTGCCAGCAGCGTAGTTCAGGGTGGAACTGAAGCTTTCTTT. Residues: CASSVVQGGTEAFF. This sequence joins TRBV9 and TRBJ1-1; D is possibly TRBD1 (5 bases). Trimming stripped 0 bases from V and 5 bases from J, with 11 bases between. The CDR3 has 14 residues. In germline, CDR1 is SGDLS, CDR2 YYNGEE.

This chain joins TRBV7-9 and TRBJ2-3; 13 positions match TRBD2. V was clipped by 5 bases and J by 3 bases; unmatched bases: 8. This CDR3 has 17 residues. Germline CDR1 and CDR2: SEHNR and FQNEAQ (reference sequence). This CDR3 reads CASSRTSGGAKTDTQYF. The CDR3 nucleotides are TGTGCCAGCAGCCGAACTAGCGGGGGGGCGAAGACAGATACGCAGTATTTT.

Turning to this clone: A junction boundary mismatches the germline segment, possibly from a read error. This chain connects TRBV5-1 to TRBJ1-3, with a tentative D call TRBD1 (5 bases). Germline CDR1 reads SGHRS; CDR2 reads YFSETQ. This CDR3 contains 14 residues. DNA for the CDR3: TGCGCCAGCAGTTTGACAGCTTCTGGAAACACCATGTATTTT. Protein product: CASSLTASGNTMYF.

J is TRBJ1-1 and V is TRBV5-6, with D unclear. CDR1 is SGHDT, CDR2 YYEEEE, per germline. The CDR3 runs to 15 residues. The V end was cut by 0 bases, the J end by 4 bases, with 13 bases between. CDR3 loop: CASSLVGGVGTEAFF. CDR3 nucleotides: TGTGCCAGCAGCTTGGTAGGCGGGGTGGGCACTGAAGCTTTCTTT. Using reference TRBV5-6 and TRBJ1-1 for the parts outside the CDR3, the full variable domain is DAGVTQSPTHLIKTRGQQVTLRCSPKSGHDTVSWYQQALGQGPQFIFQYYEEEERQRGNFPDRFSGHQFPNYSSELNVNALLLGDSALYLCASSLVGGVGTEAFFGQGTRLTVV.

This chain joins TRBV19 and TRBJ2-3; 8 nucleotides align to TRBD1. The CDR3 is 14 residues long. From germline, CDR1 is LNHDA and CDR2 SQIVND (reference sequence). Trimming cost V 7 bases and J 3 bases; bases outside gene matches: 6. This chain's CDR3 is CASKHQGATDTQYF. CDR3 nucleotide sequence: TGTGCCAGTAAACACCAGGGGGCAACAGATACGCAGTATTTT.

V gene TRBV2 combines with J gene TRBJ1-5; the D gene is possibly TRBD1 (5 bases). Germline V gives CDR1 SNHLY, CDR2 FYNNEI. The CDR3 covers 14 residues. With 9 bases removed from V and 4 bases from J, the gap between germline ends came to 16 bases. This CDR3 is CASAQQGENQPQHF. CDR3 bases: TGTGCCAGTGCTCAGCAGGGTGAGAATCAGCCCCAGCATTTT.

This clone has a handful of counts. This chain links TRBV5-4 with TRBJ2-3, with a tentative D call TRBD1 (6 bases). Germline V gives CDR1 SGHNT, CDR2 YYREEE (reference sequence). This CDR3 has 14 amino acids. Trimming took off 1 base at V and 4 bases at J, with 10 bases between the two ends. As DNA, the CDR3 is TGTGCCAGCAGCTTGACAGGGAGAGCAGATACGCAGTATTTT. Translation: CASSLTGRADTQYF.

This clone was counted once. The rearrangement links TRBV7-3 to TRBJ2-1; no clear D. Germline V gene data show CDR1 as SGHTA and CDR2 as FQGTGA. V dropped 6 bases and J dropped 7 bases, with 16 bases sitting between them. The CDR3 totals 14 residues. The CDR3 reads CASSKNSAENEQFF. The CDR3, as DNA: TGTGCCAGCAGTAAAAATTCGGCTGAGAATGAGCAGTTCTTC.

In DNA form, the CDR3 reads TGTGCCAGCAGACCGGACAGGGGAGGCCAAGAGACCCAGTACTTC. Its translation is CASRPDRGGQETQYF. The V call is TRBV2, the J call TRBJ2-5; 9 bases map to TRBD1. Germline CDR1 SNHLY, CDR2 FYNNEI. This CDR3 spans 15 amino acids. Germline trimming cut 6 bases from V and 1 base from J; bases unmatched to any gene: 6.

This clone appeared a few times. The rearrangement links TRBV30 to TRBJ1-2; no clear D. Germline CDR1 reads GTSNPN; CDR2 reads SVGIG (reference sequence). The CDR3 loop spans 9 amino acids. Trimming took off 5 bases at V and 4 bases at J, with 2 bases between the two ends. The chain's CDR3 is CAWGYGYTF. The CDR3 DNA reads TGTGCCTGGGGCTATGGCTACACCTTC.

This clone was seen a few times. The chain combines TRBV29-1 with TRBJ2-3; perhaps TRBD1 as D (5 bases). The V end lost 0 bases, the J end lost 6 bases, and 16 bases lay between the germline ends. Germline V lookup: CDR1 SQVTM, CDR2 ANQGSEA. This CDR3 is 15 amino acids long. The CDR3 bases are TGCAGCGTTGAAGACAGGGCTTTGTCTCCGGATACGCAGTATTTT. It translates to CSVEDRALSPDTQYF.

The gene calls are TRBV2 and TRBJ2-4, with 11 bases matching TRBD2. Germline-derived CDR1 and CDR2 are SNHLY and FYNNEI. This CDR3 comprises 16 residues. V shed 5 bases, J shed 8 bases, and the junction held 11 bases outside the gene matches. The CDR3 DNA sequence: TGTGCCAGCAGTAACGGGACTAGCGGTGGAAGGGACATTCAGTACTTC. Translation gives CASSNGTSGGRDIQYF.

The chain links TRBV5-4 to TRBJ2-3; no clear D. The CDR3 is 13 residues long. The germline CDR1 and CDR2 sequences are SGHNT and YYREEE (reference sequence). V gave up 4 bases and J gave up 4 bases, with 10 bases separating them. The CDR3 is CASSQTGADTQYF. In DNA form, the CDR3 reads TGTGCCAGCAGCCAAACTGGGGCAGATACGCAGTATTTT.

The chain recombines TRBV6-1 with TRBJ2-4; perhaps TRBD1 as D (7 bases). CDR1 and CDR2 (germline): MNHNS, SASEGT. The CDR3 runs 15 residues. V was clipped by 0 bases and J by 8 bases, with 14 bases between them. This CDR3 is CASSEARDSIYIQYF. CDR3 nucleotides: TGTGCCAGCAGTGAAGCGCGGGACAGTATTTACATTCAGTACTTC.

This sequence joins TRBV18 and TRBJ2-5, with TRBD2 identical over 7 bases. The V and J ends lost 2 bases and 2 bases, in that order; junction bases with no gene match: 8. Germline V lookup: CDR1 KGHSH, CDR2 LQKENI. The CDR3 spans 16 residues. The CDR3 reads CASSPSRSSGQETQYF. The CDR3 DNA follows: TGTGCCAGCTCACCATCCAGGAGTAGCGGGCAAGAGACCCAGTACTTC.